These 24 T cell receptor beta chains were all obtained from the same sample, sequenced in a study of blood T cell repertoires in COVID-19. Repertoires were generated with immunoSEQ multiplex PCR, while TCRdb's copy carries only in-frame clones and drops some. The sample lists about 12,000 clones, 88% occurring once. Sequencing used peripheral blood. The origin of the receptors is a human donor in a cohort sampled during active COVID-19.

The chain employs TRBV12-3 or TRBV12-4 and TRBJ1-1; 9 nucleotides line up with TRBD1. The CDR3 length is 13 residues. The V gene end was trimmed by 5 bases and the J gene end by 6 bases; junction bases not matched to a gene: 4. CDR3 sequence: CASSPTGGPEAFF. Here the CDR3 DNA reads TGTGCCAGCAGTCCAACAGGGGGCCCTGAAGCTTTCTTT.

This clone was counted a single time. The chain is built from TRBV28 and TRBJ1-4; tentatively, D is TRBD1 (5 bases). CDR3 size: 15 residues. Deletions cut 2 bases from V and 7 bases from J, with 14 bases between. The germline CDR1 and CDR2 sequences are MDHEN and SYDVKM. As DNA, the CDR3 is TGTGCCAGCAGTTTAGGAGGGGCCAAGGGTGAAAAACTGTTTTTT. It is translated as CASSLGGAKGEKLFF.

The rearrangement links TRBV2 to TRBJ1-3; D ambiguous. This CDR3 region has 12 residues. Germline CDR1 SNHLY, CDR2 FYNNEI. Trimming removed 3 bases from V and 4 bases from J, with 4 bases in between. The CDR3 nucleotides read TGTGCCAGCAGTGATCGGGGAAACACCATATATTTT. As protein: CASSDRGNTIYF. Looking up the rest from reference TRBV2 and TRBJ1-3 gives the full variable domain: EPEVTQTPSHQVTQMGQEVILRCVPISNHLYFYWYRQILGQKVEFLVSFYNNEISEKSEIFDDQFSVERPDGSNFTLKIRSTKLEDSAMYFCASSDRGNTIYFGEGSWLTVV.

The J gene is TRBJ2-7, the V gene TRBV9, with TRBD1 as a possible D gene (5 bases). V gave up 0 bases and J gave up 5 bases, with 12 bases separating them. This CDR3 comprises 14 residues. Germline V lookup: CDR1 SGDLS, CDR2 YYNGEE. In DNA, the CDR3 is TGTGCCAGCAGCGTAGACCCAGGGCAGAACGAGCAGTACTTC. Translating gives CASSVDPGQNEQYF.

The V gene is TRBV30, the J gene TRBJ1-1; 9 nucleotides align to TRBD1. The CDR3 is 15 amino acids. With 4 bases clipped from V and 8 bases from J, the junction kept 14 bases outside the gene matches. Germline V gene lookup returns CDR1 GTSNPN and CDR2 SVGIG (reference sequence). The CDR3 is CAWILPDRGEGEAFF. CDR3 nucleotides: TGTGCCTGGATCCTCCCGGACAGGGGCGAGGGCGAAGCTTTCTTT.

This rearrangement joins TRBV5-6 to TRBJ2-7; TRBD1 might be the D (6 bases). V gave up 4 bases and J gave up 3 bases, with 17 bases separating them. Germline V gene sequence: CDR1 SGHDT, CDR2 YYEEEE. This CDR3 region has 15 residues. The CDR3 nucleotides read TGTGCCAGCAGCATTGCCACGGGACAATTCTACGAGCAGTACTTC. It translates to CASSIATGQFYEQYF.

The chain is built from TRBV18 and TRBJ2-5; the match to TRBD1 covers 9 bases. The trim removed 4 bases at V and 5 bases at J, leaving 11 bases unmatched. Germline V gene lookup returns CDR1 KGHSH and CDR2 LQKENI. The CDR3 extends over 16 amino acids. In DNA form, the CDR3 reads TGTGCCAGCTCACGGGGAGGACAGGGGCAACGGGAGACCCAGTACTTC. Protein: CASSRGGQGQRETQYF.

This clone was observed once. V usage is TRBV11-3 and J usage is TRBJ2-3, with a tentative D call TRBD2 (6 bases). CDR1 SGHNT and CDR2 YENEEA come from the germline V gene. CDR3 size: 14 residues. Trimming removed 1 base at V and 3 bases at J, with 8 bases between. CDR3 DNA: TGTGCCAGCAGCTTAGTAGCGGAGACAGATACGCAGTATTTT. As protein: CASSLVAETDTQYF.

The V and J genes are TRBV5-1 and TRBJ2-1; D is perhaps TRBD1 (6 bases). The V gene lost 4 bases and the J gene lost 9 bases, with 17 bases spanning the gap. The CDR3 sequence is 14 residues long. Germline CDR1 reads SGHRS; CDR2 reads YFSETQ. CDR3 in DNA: TGCGCCAGCAGCATGGGTCAGACAGGTGGTGAGCAGTTCTTC. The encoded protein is CASSMGQTGGEQFF.

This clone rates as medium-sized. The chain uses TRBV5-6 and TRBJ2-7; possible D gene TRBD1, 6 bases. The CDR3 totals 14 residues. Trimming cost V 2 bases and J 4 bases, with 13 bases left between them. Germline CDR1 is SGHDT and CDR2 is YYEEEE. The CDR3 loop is CASSLSLGAYEQYF. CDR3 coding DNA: TGTGCCAGCAGCTTAAGTTTGGGGGCTTACGAGCAGTACTTC. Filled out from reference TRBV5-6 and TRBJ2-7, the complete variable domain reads DAGVTQSPTHLIKTRGQQVTLRCSPKSGHDTVSWYQQALGQGPQFIFQYYEEEERQRGNFPDRFSGHQFPNYSSELNVNALLLGDSALYLCASSLSLGAYEQYFGPGTRLTVT.

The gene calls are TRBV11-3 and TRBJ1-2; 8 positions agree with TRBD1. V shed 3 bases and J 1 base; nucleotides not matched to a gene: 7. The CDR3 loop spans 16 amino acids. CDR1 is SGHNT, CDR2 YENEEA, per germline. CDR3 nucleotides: TGTGCCAGCAGCTTCATTGACAGGGGAGGTAACTATGGCTACACCTTC. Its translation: CASSFIDRGGNYGYTF.

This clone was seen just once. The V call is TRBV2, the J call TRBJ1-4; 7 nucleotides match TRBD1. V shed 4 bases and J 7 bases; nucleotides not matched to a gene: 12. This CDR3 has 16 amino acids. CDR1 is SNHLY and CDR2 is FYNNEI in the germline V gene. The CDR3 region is CASSGGLLRGREKLFF. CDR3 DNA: TGTGCCAGCAGTGGAGGGCTTTTGAGGGGGCGTGAAAAACTGTTTTTT.

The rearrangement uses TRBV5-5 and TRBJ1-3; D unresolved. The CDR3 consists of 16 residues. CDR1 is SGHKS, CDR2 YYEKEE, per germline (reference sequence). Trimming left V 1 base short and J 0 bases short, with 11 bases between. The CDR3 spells CASSLSVGLSGNTIYF. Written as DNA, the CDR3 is TGTGCCAGCAGCTTGTCAGTCGGACTCTCTGGAAACACCATATATTTT.

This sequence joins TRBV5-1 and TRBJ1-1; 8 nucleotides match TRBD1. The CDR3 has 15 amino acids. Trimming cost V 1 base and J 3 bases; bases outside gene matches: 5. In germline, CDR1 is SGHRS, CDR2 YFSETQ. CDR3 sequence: CASSLRQGADTEAFF. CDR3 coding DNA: TGCGCCAGCAGCTTGCGGCAGGGGGCAGACACTGAAGCTTTCTTT.

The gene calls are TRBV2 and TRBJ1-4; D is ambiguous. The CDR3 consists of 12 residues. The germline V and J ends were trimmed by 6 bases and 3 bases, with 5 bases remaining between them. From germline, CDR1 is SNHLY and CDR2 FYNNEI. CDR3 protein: CASRQPNEKLFF. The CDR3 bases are TGTGCCAGCAGACAGCCTAATGAAAAACTGTTTTTT.

CDR3 nucleotides: TGTGCCAGCAGCCCGAGGGTAGCCAGCGGGGACAATTACAATGAGCAGTTCTTC. Protein: CASSPRVASGDNYNEQFF. The chain uses TRBV7-3 and TRBJ2-1; D is possibly TRBD2 (7 bases). The ends were cut back, 5 bases at V and 4 bases at J, with 24 bases in the middle. The germline gives CDR1 SGHTA, CDR2 FQGTGA. CDR3 length equals 18 residues.

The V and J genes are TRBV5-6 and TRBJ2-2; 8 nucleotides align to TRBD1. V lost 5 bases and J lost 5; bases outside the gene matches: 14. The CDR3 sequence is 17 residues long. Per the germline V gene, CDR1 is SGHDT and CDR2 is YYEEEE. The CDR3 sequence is CASSSGQGMTATGELFF. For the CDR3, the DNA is TGTGCCAGCAGTTCCGGACAGGGTATGACCGCGACCGGGGAGCTGTTTTTT.

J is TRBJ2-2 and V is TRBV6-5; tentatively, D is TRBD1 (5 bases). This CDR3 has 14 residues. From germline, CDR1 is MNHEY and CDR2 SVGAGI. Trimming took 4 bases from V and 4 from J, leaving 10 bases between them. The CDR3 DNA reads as TGTGCCAGCAGTTTTGGACAATCCACCGGGGAGCTGTTTTTT. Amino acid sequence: CASSFGQSTGELFF.

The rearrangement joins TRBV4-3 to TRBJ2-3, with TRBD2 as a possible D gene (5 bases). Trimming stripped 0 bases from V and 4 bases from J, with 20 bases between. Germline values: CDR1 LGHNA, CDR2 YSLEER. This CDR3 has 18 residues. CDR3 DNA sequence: TGCGCCAGCAGCCAAGAAGCGGACCCTTTTTCTGGTGCAGATACGCAGTATTTT. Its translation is CASSQEADPFSGADTQYF.

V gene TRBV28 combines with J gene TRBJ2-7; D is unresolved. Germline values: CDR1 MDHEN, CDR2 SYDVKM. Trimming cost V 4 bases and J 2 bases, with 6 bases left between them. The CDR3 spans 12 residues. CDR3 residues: CASSSSAYEQYF. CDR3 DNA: TGTGCCAGCAGTTCCTCCGCCTACGAGCAGTACTTC.

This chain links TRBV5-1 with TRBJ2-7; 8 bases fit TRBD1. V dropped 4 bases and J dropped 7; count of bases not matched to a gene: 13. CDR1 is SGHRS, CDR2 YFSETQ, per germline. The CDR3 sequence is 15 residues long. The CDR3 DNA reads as TGCGCCAGCAGCCCAATGACAGGGGACGCGGGGGAGCAGTACTTC. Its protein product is CASSPMTGDAGEQYF.

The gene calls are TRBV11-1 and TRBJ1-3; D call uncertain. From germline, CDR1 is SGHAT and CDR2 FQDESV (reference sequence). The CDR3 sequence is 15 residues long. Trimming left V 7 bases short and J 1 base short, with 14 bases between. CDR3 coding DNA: TGTGCCAGCACCCAGAGGAGCGGTTCTGGAAACACCATATATTTT. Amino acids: CASTQRSGSGNTIYF.

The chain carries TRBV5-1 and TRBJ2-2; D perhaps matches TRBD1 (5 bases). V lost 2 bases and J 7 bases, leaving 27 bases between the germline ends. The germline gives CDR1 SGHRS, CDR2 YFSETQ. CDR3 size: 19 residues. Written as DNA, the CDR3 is TGCGCCAGCAGCTTCGTAGCTTTCGTAGTGCAGGGTAGAGACGGGGAGCTGTTTTTT. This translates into CASSFVAFVVQGRDGELFF.

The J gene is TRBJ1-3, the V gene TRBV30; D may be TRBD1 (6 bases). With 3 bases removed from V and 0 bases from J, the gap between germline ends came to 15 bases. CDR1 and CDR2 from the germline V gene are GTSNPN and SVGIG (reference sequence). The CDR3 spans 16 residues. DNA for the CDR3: TGTGCCTGGAGCTCCTCGGGACAAATCTCTGGAAACACCATATATTTT. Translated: CAWSSSGQISGNTIYF.